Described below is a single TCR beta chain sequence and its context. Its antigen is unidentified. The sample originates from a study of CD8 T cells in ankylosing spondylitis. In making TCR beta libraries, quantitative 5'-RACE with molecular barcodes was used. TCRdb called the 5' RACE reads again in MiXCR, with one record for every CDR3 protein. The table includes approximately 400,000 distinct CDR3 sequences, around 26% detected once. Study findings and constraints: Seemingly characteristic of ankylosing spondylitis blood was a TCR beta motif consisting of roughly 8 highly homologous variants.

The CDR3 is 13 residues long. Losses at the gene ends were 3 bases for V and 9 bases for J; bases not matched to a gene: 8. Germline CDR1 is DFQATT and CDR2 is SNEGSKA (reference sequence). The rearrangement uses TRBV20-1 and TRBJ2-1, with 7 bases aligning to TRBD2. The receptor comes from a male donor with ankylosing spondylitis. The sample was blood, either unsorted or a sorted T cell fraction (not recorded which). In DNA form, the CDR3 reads TGCAGTGCTAGCCAACGGGGGGAGGGTGAGCAGTTCTTC. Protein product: CSASQRGEGEQFF.